This T cell receptor (beta chain) was obtained from a study of blood T cell repertoires in COVID-19. Germline lookup yields CDR1 SGHRS and CDR2 YFSETQ. The CDR3 loop spans 15 amino acids. The V gene end was trimmed by 0 bases and the J gene end by 6 bases; junction bases not matched to a gene: 4. The repertoire was sequenced with immunoSEQ multiplex PCR; TCRdb's copy has only in-frame clones and lacks some. Here the sample spans some 370,000 clones, roughly 90% being singletons. The TCR sequence derives from a man aged 40-49 years with acute or convalescent COVID-19. This chain connects TRBV5-1 to TRBJ2-2; the match to TRBD1 covers 8 bases. The material sequenced was peripheral blood. In nucleotides, the CDR3 is TGCGCCAGCAGCTTGGCCAGGGGGCGGGCCGGGGAGCTGTTTTTT. It is translated as CASSLARGRAGELFF.